The 23 T cell receptor beta chains given below trace back to one sample, sequenced in a study of blood T cell repertoires in COVID-19. Profiling relied on immunoSEQ multiplex PCR, and the TCRdb table lists in-frame clones only, not all of them. The top ten hold approximately 12% of the sample, which has about 440,000 clones, approximately 90% seen once. Sequenced sample: peripheral blood. These receptors were collected from a woman between 50 and 59 years old with COVID-19, enrolled during active disease.

This clone has just a few counts. The chain combines TRBV5-1 with TRBJ1-5, with D unresolved. Germline lookup yields CDR1 SGHRS and CDR2 YFSETQ. The CDR3 is made up of 18 amino acids. V lost 0 bases, J lost 4 bases, and 20 bases lay in between. The chain's CDR3 is CASSLADKSITGNQPQHF. In DNA form, the CDR3 reads TGCGCCAGCAGCTTGGCCGACAAATCAATCACGGGAAATCAGCCCCAGCATTTT. The whole variable domain, remainder taken from reference TRBV5-1 and TRBJ1-5, is KAGVTQTPRYLIKTRGQQVTLSCSPISGHRSVSWYQQTPGQGLQFLFEYFSETQRNKGNFPGRFSGRQFSNSRSEMNVSTLELGDSALYLCASSLADKSITGNQPQHFGDGTRLSIL.

The gene calls are TRBV9 and TRBJ1-5, with 7 bases lining up with TRBD1. Unmatched junction bases numbered 3, after V lost 3 bases and J lost 0 bases. This CDR3 has 15 residues. Germline lookup yields CDR1 SGDLS and CDR2 YYNGEE. As DNA, the CDR3 is TGTGCCAGCAGCGCCGGGACAGTTAGCAATCAGCCCCAGCATTTT. It encodes CASSAGTVSNQPQHF.

The chain couples TRBV29-1 to TRBJ2-3; 7 positions match TRBD2. This CDR3 contains 14 residues. V was clipped by 4 bases and J by 2 bases; unmatched bases: 6. The germline CDR1 and CDR2 sequences are SQVTM and ANQGSEA. The DNA of the CDR3 is TGCAGCGTTGGAGACCGGGGGGACACAGATACGCAGTATTTT. This codes for CSVGDRGDTDTQYF.

The genes are TRBV2 and TRBJ2-1, with 8 nucleotides matching TRBD1. Germline CDR1 reads SNHLY; CDR2 reads FYNNEI. The V gene end was trimmed by 8 bases and the J gene end by 8 bases; junction bases not matched to a gene: 11. The CDR3 length is 14 residues. CDR3 bases: TGTGCCAGCCGGGGGACTGACAGGGGCCATGAGCAGTTCTTC. This gives the protein CASRGTDRGHEQFF.

The chain links TRBV6-6 to TRBJ1-1; D not certain. V was pared by 5 bases and J by 2 bases, with 12 bases between. CDR1 is MNHNY and CDR2 is SVGAGI in the germline V gene (reference sequence). The CDR3 is 14 residues long. CDR3 DNA sequence: TGTGCCAGCAGTCGGCGGGATCTTAACACTGAAGCTTTCTTT. It yields the protein CASSRRDLNTEAFF.

The rearrangement links TRBV6-1 to TRBJ2-7; no firm D call. The CDR3 sequence is 11 residues long. Germline V gene data show CDR1 as MNHNS and CDR2 as SASEGT. V shed 3 bases and J shed 6 bases, with 6 bases lying between them. CDR3 in DNA: TGTGCCAGCAGTGATTCGGTCGAGCAGTACTTC. Its translation: CASSDSVEQYF.

The rearrangement uses TRBV7-6 and TRBJ2-3; D is undetermined. The CDR3 spans 15 residues. Trimming pared 2 bases from V and 2 bases from J, leaving 11 bases between. Germline values: CDR1 SGHVS, CDR2 FNYEAQ. In DNA, the CDR3 is TGTGCCAGCAGCTTAATTGTCAGTTCCACAGATACGCAGTATTTT. Residues: CASSLIVSSTDTQYF.

The V gene is TRBV5-1, the J gene TRBJ1-1; D is perhaps TRBD1 (5 bases). V was shortened by 4 bases and J by 4 bases, with 14 bases between the two germline ends. Germline V gene lookup returns CDR1 SGHRS and CDR2 YFSETQ. The CDR3 consists of 14 residues. CDR3 sequence reads: CASSAGDGSTEAFF. The CDR3 DNA sequence: TGCGCCAGCAGCGCGGGGGATGGTAGCACTGAAGCTTTCTTT.

A word on this clone: One end of the junction is discordant with germline, which a read error may explain. The chain recombines TRBV14 with TRBJ2-7; TRBD2 is a possible D gene (7 bases). The CDR3 covers 15 residues. The germline CDR1 and CDR2 sequences are SGHDN and FVKESK. CDR3 amino acids: CASSQGGDSSYEQYF. CDR3 nucleotides: TGTGCCAGCAGTCAAGGGGGGGATTCGTCCTACGAGCAGTACTTC.

The chain is built from TRBV29-1 and TRBJ2-4; a weak D match, TRBD1 (6 bases). CDR3 length: 14 residues. Germline-derived CDR1 and CDR2 are SQVTM and ANQGSEA. Trimming took 7 bases from V and 1 from J, leaving 14 bases between them. The DNA for the CDR3 is TGCAGCGCAGTAACAGGGTCGGCCAAAAACATTCAGTACTTC. As protein: CSAVTGSAKNIQYF.

This clone has just one count. V and J are TRBV29-1 and TRBJ1-2; possibly TRBD1 for D (5 bases). Germline V gene sequence: CDR1 SQVTM, CDR2 ANQGSEA. With 3 bases removed from V and 2 bases from J, the gap between germline ends came to 10 bases. The CDR3 length is 13 residues. The chain's CDR3 is CSVDSQGNYGYTF. Written as DNA, the CDR3 is TGCAGCGTTGATTCCCAGGGCAACTATGGCTACACCTTC. The full variable domain, completed using reference TRBV29-1 and TRBJ1-2, is SAVISQKPSRDICQRGTSLTIQCQVDSQVTMMFWYRQQPGQSLTLIATANQGSEATYESGFVIDKFPISRPNLTFSTLTVSNMSPEDSSIYLCSVDSQGNYGYTFGSGTRLTVV.

The V and J genes are TRBV28 and TRBJ1-4; possible D gene TRBD1, 5 bases. The CDR3 consists of 16 residues. Trimming removed 7 bases at V and 8 bases at J, with 23 bases between. Looked up from germline, CDR1 is MDHEN and CDR2 is SYDVKM. The CDR3 spells CASITAPGQGKEKLFF. CDR3 DNA sequence: TGTGCCAGCATCACTGCCCCCGGGCAGGGCAAAGAAAAACTGTTTTTT.

This chain connects TRBV28 to TRBJ2-2; TRBD1 is a possible D gene (6 bases). The germline gives CDR1 MDHEN, CDR2 SYDVKM. The CDR3 covers 15 residues. V was clipped by 5 bases and J by 4 bases, with 14 bases between them. The CDR3 reads CASSAYGTPTGELFF. CDR3 sequence (DNA): TGTGCCAGCAGTGCTTACGGGACACCCACCGGGGAGCTGTTTTTT.

The rearrangement joins TRBV3-1 (or the pseudogene TRBV3-2) to TRBJ1-5; D ambiguous. V lost 0 bases and J lost 7, with 10 bases in between. The germline CDR1 and CDR2 sequences are LGHDT and YNNKEL (reference sequence). This CDR3 contains 14 residues. CDR3 DNA sequence: TGTGCCAGCAGCCAAGATCAGGAATCGCAGCCCCAGCATTTT. As protein: CASSQDQESQPQHF.

On this clone: At one of its ends the junction is not consistent with the germline gene, which may arise from a read error. This chain links TRBV7-2 with TRBJ1-3; D ambiguous. Germline V gives CDR1 SGHTA, CDR2 FQGNSA. CDR3 size: 14 residues. CDR3 in amino acids: CASSLGFSSDTIYF. The CDR3 DNA reads TGTGCCAGCAGTTTAGGGTTTAGCTCGGACACCATATATTTT. Filled out from reference TRBV7-2 and TRBJ1-3, the complete variable domain reads GAGVSQSPSNKVTEKGKDVELRCDPISGHTALYWYRQSLGQGLEFLIYFQGNSAPDKSGLPSDRFSAERTGGSVSTLTIQRTQQEDSAVYLCASSLGFSSDTIYFGEGSWLTVV.

The chain links TRBV6-1 to TRBJ1-1; no clear D gene. The V and J ends lost 2 bases and 2 bases respectively, with 9 bases between them. CDR3 size: 14 residues. Germline V lookup: CDR1 MNHNS, CDR2 SASEGT. In DNA form, the CDR3 reads TGTGCCAGCAGTGAACCCAACTCAAACACTGAAGCTTTCTTT. This encodes CASSEPNSNTEAFF.

The V and J genes are TRBV5-1 and TRBJ1-1; 8 bases agree with TRBD1. J lost 3 bases, V lost 0 bases, and 10 bases had no gene match. The CDR3 length is 17 residues. Germline V gene lookup returns CDR1 SGHRS and CDR2 YFSETQ. The CDR3 loop reads CASSLGLTGDVDTEAFF. Here the CDR3 DNA reads TGCGCCAGCAGCTTGGGTCTGACAGGGGACGTAGACACTGAAGCTTTCTTT.

The rearrangement joins TRBV5-1 to TRBJ2-3, with 7 positions matching TRBD2. V lost 1 base, J lost 0 bases, and 2 bases stayed unmatched. CDR1 is SGHRS, CDR2 YFSETQ, per germline. The CDR3 consists of 15 residues. DNA of the CDR3: TGCGCCAGCAGCTTGACTAGCGCCAGCACAGATACGCAGTATTTT. Amino acids: CASSLTSASTDTQYF.

J is TRBJ1-2 and V is TRBV9; 8 bases fit TRBD1. The CDR3 loop spans 14 amino acids. Germline V gene sequence: CDR1 SGDLS, CDR2 YYNGEE. V lost 4 bases, J lost 8 bases, and 10 bases stayed unmatched. The CDR3 spells CASSTRGQGQGYTF. The CDR3 nucleotides are TGTGCCAGCAGCACGCGCGGACAGGGTCAGGGCTACACCTTC.

The genes are TRBV5-1 and TRBJ2-7, with 7 bases that match TRBD1. The length of the CDR3 is 13 residues. Trimming took 5 bases from V and 2 from J; bases not matched to a gene: 4. Per the germline V gene, CDR1 is SGHRS and CDR2 is YFSETQ. For the CDR3, the DNA is TGCGCCAGCAGGACGACAGGGACCTACGAGCAGTACTTC. This sequence encodes CASRTTGTYEQYF.

The chain is built from TRBV5-4 and TRBJ1-1; a weak D match, TRBD1 (5 bases). Trimming removed 4 bases from V and 6 bases from J, with 19 bases in between. Germline values: CDR1 SGHNT, CDR2 YYREEE (reference sequence). The CDR3 contains 15 residues. CDR3 residues: CASSLQRGSESEAFF. The CDR3 DNA follows: TGTGCCAGCAGCCTCCAAAGGGGTTCCGAGTCTGAAGCTTTCTTT.

This chain connects TRBV12-3 or TRBV12-4 to TRBJ2-7; a possible D gene is TRBD2 (5 bases). Trimming stripped 6 bases from V and 4 bases from J, with 7 bases between. The CDR3 covers 11 residues. This chain's CDR3 is CASSPGYEQYF. The DNA of the CDR3 is TGTGCCAGCAGCCCGGGGTACGAGCAGTACTTC.

V is TRBV19 and J is TRBJ2-1, with 7 positions matching TRBD2. The CDR3 loop spans 15 amino acids. CDR1 is LNHDA, CDR2 SQIVND, per germline (reference sequence). V was pared by 5 bases and J by 7 bases, with 11 bases of the junction left unmatched. The chain's CDR3 is CASSGAWGGRNEQFF. CDR3 coding DNA: TGTGCCAGTAGTGGGGCCTGGGGGGGTAGGAATGAGCAGTTCTTC. The full variable domain, its missing parts supplied by reference TRBV19 and TRBJ2-1, is DGGITQSPKYLFRKEGQNVTLSCEQNLNHDAMYWYRQDPGQGLRLIYYSQIVNDFQKGDIAEGYSVSREKKESFPLTVTSAQKNPTAFYLCASSGAWGGRNEQFFGPGTRLTVL.